A selection of T cell receptor beta chains follows, all from one sample in a study of blood T cell repertoires in COVID-19. Libraries were prepared by immunoSEQ multiplex PCR; TCRdb keeps only in-frame clonotypes and omits some of them. This sample carries hundreds of thousands of clones, roughly nine tenths of them seen once, and the ten largest clones take approximately 2.5%. Sequencing was carried out using PBMCs or T cells enriched from blood (not recorded which). The receptors were gathered from a man in his 60s who had recovered from COVID-19. The CDR3 runs from the conserved cysteine through the conserved F or W. The D gene is left open where the match is weak. Not every row has a clone size; where given, it reads once, few, many or a size class.

CDR3 DNA,CDR3 protein,V gene,J gene,clone size,D gene
TGCGCCAGCAGCCCCGGTGGGCTAGCGGGGGACCAAGAGACCCAGTACTTC,CASSPGGLAGDQETQYF,TRBV5-1,TRBJ2-5,NA,TRBD2
TGTGCCACCGCTGTCCGGACTAGCGGGGTCGAGCAGTACTTC,CATAVRTSGVEQYF,TRBV15,TRBJ2-7,few,TRBD2
TGTGCCAGCAGCCAAGCTCCCCACTATTTCGCGGGGGGACCGTACGAGCAGTACTTC,CASSQAPHYFAGGPYEQYF,TRBV4-2,TRBJ2-7,few,TRBD2
TGTGCCAGCAGTACAGGGCCACAGAAAGAGACCCAGTACTTC,CASSTGPQKETQYF,TRBV13,TRBJ2-5,NA,NA
TGTGCCAGCAGTTACTCGAGGCAGATAACTAACTATGGCTACACCTTC,CASSYSRQITNYGYTF,TRBV6-5,TRBJ1-2,NA,NA
TGTGCCAGCAGCTATGGACAGAACACTGAAGCTTTCTTT,CASSYGQNTEAFF,TRBV3-1/TRBV3-2,TRBJ1-1,NA,NA
TGCAGTGCAAGTGTGTCCGGAGGCAGCCCCTTCTTC,CSASVSGGSPFF,TRBV20-1,TRBJ2-1,NA,NA
TGTGCCAGCAGTCCTTCCTGGGCAGCAAACACTGAAGCTTTCTTT,CASSPSWAANTEAFF,TRBV6-5,TRBJ1-1,once,NA
TGTGCCAGCAGCACAACTAGCAGGATATACAATGAGCAGTTCTTC,CASSTTSRIYNEQFF,TRBV11-3,TRBJ2-1,NA,NA
TGCGCCAGCAGCCAAGAGACAAAGCACACTGAAGCTTTCTTT,CASSQETKHTEAFF,TRBV4-1,TRBJ1-1,NA,NA
TGTGCCAGAAGTGAGGGACAGTTTCCTTCCCGTGATTCACCCCTCCACTTT,CARSEGQFPSRDSPLHF,TRBV2,TRBJ1-6,NA,TRBD1
TGCAGCGTTGGGACAGGGTCATCGCATGAGCAGTTCTTC,CSVGTGSSHEQFF,TRBV29-1,TRBJ2-1,NA,TRBD1
TGTGCCAGCAGCCAGCCGACAGGGGTGCCTTATTTT,CASSQPTGVPYF,TRBV3-1/TRBV3-2,TRBJ2-3,NA,TRBD1
TGTGCCAGTAGTATGCCCCTTGACAGGGGAACGCAGTATTTT,CASSMPLDRGTQYF,TRBV19,TRBJ2-3,NA,TRBD1
TGTGCCAGCAGCTTAGGGGGGGGGCGCTCCTACAATGAGCAGTTCTTC,CASSLGGGRSYNEQFF,TRBV11-3,TRBJ2-1,NA,NA
TGCAGCGTTTCTAATCGTGACAGTACAATTGAAGCTTTCTTT,CSVSNRDSTIEAFF,TRBV29-1,TRBJ1-1,NA,NA
TGTGCCAGTAGTCCGGCGGGGGGGTTCTATGGCTACACCTTC,CASSPAGGFYGYTF,TRBV19,TRBJ1-2,NA,NA
TGCGCCAGCAGCATAGGGGTTTCGAACACTGAAGCTTTCTTT,CASSIGVSNTEAFF,TRBV5-1,TRBJ1-1,NA,NA
TGTGCCAGCTCACCAGGGACAGGGAGTGACAATTCACCCCTCCACTTT,CASSPGTGSDNSPLHF,TRBV18,TRBJ1-6,NA,TRBD1
TGTGCCAGCCGCCGTGACAGAGACTATGGCTACACCTTC,CASRRDRDYGYTF,TRBV11-3,TRBJ1-2,NA,NA
TGTGCCAGCAGCTTTCGGACTCAGGCGCTCCCCACCATATATTTT,CASSFRTQALPTIYF,TRBV7-9,TRBJ1-3,NA,NA
TGTGCCAGCAGCTTTGAGGGGGGGGCGCGTGGCTACACCTTC,CASSFEGGARGYTF,TRBV7-2,TRBJ1-2,NA,NA
TGTGCCAGCAGTGAATATAGTGGTTGGTCACAAGAGACCCAGTACTTC,CASSEYSGWSQETQYF,TRBV25-1,TRBJ2-5,NA,NA
TGCAGCGTTGAGGATCAGGGTCCTGAAGCTTTCTTT,CSVEDQGPEAFF,TRBV29-1,TRBJ1-1,NA,NA
TGTGCCACCAGTGGGATCGAGGGTGGCTACACCTTC,CATSGIEGGYTF,TRBV24-1,TRBJ1-2,NA,NA
TGTGCCAGTAAAACCACAGGTTCCCACTCCTACGAGCAGTACTTC,CASKTTGSHSYEQYF,TRBV19,TRBJ2-7,NA,NA
TGCGCCAGCAGCTTGGCCGGCAGGGGAAGGGACACTGAAGCTTTCTTT,CASSLAGRGRDTEAFF,TRBV5-1,TRBJ1-1,once,NA
TGTGCCAGCAGCCCGGACAGCCTTAATGAAAAACTGTTTTTT,CASSPDSLNEKLFF,TRBV7-2,TRBJ1-4,NA,NA
TGCGCCAGCAGCCTTAGCGGCTCGAACTACAATGAGCAGTTCTTC,CASSLSGSNYNEQFF,TRBV5-1,TRBJ2-1,NA,NA
TGTGCCAGCAGTTACGAAACCCGGCAGGGCTGGAACTATGGCTACACCTTC,CASSYETRQGWNYGYTF,TRBV6-2/TRBV6-3,TRBJ1-2,few,NA
TGTGCCAGCAGCCAAGACGGAGGCAGGAACACCATATATTTT,CASSQDGGRNTIYF,TRBV3-1/TRBV3-2,TRBJ1-3,NA,NA
TGCGCCAGCAGCGCAGGGTTGCACGAGCAGTACTTC,CASSAGLHEQYF,TRBV5-1,TRBJ2-7,NA,NA
TGTGCCTTACAGGTTTTTGAAAAACTGTTTTTT,CALQVFEKLFF,TRBV30,TRBJ1-4,NA,NA
TGTGCCAGCAGTTTCTCCATACCGGACAGGGGAAAGAGCAATCAGCCCCAGCATTTT,CASSFSIPDRGKSNQPQHF,TRBV27,TRBJ1-5,NA,TRBD1
TGCAGCGTCCAGGGATTCATGAACACTGAAGCTTTCTTT,CSVQGFMNTEAFF,TRBV29-1,TRBJ1-1,NA,NA
TGTGCCAGCAGCTCGACTTTCTCTGGAAACACCATATATTTT,CASSSTFSGNTIYF,TRBV11-3,TRBJ1-3,once,NA
TGTGCCAGCTCACCAGGAATGTCGAAGGGGGCGTATAGCTATGGCTACACCTTC,CASSPGMSKGAYSYGYTF,TRBV18,TRBJ1-2,NA,TRBD1